One sample yielded the 18 T cell receptor beta chains listed below, sequenced in a study of shared clonotypes between healthy human individuals. The data were produced by immunoSEQ multiplex PCR, yet TCRdb's version contains in-frame clones alone and is incomplete. The table shows millions of clones, with 85% to 95% occurring only once. The sample consisted of naive CD4+ T cells from PBMCs. Subset described: CD45RA+ positively selected. Receptor source: a young man in good health. Some clones in this sample may be carry-over from other donors' samples.

The chain employs TRBV6-1 and TRBJ1-1; D is undetermined. Germline V gives CDR1 MNHNS, CDR2 SASEGT. The V and J ends lost 7 bases and 4 bases respectively, with 10 bases between them. The CDR3 extends over 12 amino acids. Here the CDR3 reads CASNTAGTEAFF. DNA for the CDR3: TGTGCCAGCAATACGGCGGGCACTGAAGCTTTCTTT.

This chain uses TRBV2 with TRBJ2-5, with 8 bases fitting TRBD2. J was trimmed by 2 bases and V by 7 bases; bases with no gene match: 6. The germline V gene encodes CDR1 SNHLY and CDR2 FYNNEI. This CDR3 spans 14 amino acids. CDR3 residues: CASTGGDGQETQYF. Here the CDR3 DNA reads TGTGCCAGCACCGGGGGGGACGGACAAGAGACCCAGTACTTC.

The chain uses TRBV5-1 and TRBJ1-1; D is unresolved. The V gene's germline CDR1 is SGHRS and CDR2 YFSETQ. Trimming took off 3 bases at V and 3 bases at J, with 15 bases between the two ends. This CDR3 spans 15 amino acids. DNA of the CDR3: TGCGCCAGCAGCTGGGGTAGCCCGGAGGACACTGAAGCTTTCTTT. It codes for CASSWGSPEDTEAFF.

The chain is built from TRBV6-1 and TRBJ2-1; TRBD2 matches 13 bases. The CDR3 is 15 residues long. The V segment lost 6 bases and the J segment 7 bases; nucleotides outside the gene matches: 6. Germline V gene sequence: CDR1 MNHNS, CDR2 SASEGT. The DNA of the CDR3 is TGTGCCAGCAGGGGACTAGCGGGACCTCAGAATGAGCAGTTCTTC. This gives the protein CASRGLAGPQNEQFF.

The chain combines TRBV7-6 with TRBJ2-3; D is unresolved. Germline V gives CDR1 SGHVS, CDR2 FNYEAQ. Trimming took 3 bases from V and 3 from J, leaving 10 bases between them. The CDR3 has 14 residues. The CDR3 spells CASSFFPETDTQYF. CDR3 in DNA: TGTGCCAGCAGCTTTTTTCCCGAGACAGATACGCAGTATTTT. Using reference TRBV7-6 and TRBJ2-3 for the parts outside the CDR3, the full variable domain is GAGVSQSPRYKVTKRGQDVALRCDPISGHVSLYWYRQALGQGPEFLTYFNYEAQQDKSGLPNDRFSAERPEGSISTLTIQRTEQRDSAMYRCASSFFPETDTQYFGPGTRLTVL.

In this sample, this clone turned up once. This chain uses TRBV27 with TRBJ1-1; D gene uncertain. The CDR3 consists of 15 residues. Germline V gives CDR1 MNHEY, CDR2 SMNVEV (reference sequence). Trimming took off 4 bases at V and 1 base at J, with 13 bases between the two ends. This CDR3 is CASSSPGNSNTEAFF. In DNA, the CDR3 is TGTGCCAGCAGTTCCCCGGGGAATTCGAACACTGAAGCTTTCTTT.

The genes are TRBV5-1 and TRBJ2-7, with a weak D call TRBD1 (5 bases). V was cut by 1 base and J by 0 bases, with 11 bases left in between. Germline assignment: CDR1 SGHRS and CDR2 YFSETQ. The CDR3 is made up of 15 amino acids. The CDR3 DNA is TGCGCCAGCAGCTTGATCGCAGGGTTCTCCTACGAGCAGTACTTC. Its protein product is CASSLIAGFSYEQYF. The entire variable domain, with the rest obtained from reference TRBV5-1 and TRBJ2-7, is as follows: KAGVTQTPRYLIKTRGQQVTLSCSPISGHRSVSWYQQTPGQGLQFLFEYFSETQRNKGNFPGRFSGRQFSNSRSEMNVSTLELGDSALYLCASSLIAGFSYEQYFGPGTRLTVT.

Points on this clone: Distinct nucleotide sequences in the sample also encode this CDR3. This chain connects TRBV28 to TRBJ1-2; D gene unclear. The CDR3 sequence is 12 residues long. Trimming stripped 0 bases from V and 6 bases from J, with 5 bases between. Per germline, CDR1 MDHEN and CDR2 SYDVKM. As DNA, the CDR3 is TGTGCCAGCAGTTTATGGGGTGATGGCTACACCTTC. Protein product: CASSLWGDGYTF.

This chain links TRBV18 with TRBJ1-4; D possibly corresponds to TRBD1 (5 bases). V lost 3 bases and J lost 4, with 12 bases in between. Per germline, CDR1 KGHSH and CDR2 LQKENI. CDR3 length equals 15 residues. CDR3 bases: TGTGCCAGCTCACCGTCGGGGGGGGATAATGAAAAACTGTTTTTT. Its translation: CASSPSGGDNEKLFF.

The V gene is TRBV28, the J gene TRBJ2-1; 8 nucleotides match TRBD2. CDR3 length: 14 amino acids. The V gene's germline CDR1 is MDHEN and CDR2 SYDVKM. V was clipped by 7 bases and J by 3 bases; unmatched bases: 5. CDR3: CASKKREFYNEQFF. CDR3 DNA sequence: TGTGCCAGCAAAAAGCGGGAGTTCTACAATGAGCAGTTCTTC.

The sample holds one count of this clone. The chain has TRBV9 and TRBJ2-5; D remains unclear. V was trimmed by 3 bases and J by 2 bases, leaving 8 bases between them. Germline CDR1 is SGDLS and CDR2 is YYNGEE. This CDR3 has 13 amino acids. CDR3 coding DNA: TGTGCCAGCAGCGGCTCTCCTCAAGAGACCCAGTACTTC. Encoded protein: CASSGSPQETQYF.

This clone occurred once. The genes are TRBV5-1 and TRBJ2-7, with no clear D. Germline V gives CDR1 SGHRS, CDR2 YFSETQ. Trimming shortened V by 0 bases and J by 7 bases, and 14 bases separated the two germline ends. The CDR3 is 14 residues long. CDR3 nucleotide sequence: TGCGCCAGCAGCTTGGAAGCGATCGCTAAGGAGCAGTACTTC. The encoded protein is CASSLEAIAKEQYF. The full variable domain, its missing parts supplied by reference TRBV5-1 and TRBJ2-7, is KAGVTQTPRYLIKTRGQQVTLSCSPISGHRSVSWYQQTPGQGLQFLFEYFSETQRNKGNFPGRFSGRQFSNSRSEMNVSTLELGDSALYLCASSLEAIAKEQYFGPGTRLTVT.

V gene TRBV6-1 combines with J gene TRBJ1-2; D is uncertain. CDR3 length: 13 amino acids. The germline V gene encodes CDR1 MNHNS and CDR2 SASEGT. Trimming cost V 7 bases and J 4 bases, with 13 bases left between them. CDR3: CASTPGLGYGYTF. The DNA for the CDR3 is TGTGCCAGCACCCCTGGCCTAGGCTATGGCTACACCTTC.

As concerns this clone: Different DNA sequences within this sample yield the same CDR3. This chain connects TRBV5-4 to TRBJ1-3, with 7 bases aligning to TRBD1. The CDR3 contains 14 residues. Germline V gene lookup returns CDR1 SGHNT and CDR2 YYREEE (reference sequence). The V and J ends lost 4 bases and 2 bases, in that order; junction bases with no gene match: 3. CDR3 in amino acids: CASSLDRAGNTIYF. Here the CDR3 DNA reads TGTGCCAGCAGCCTCGACAGGGCTGGAAACACCATATATTTT.

Here the CDR3 DNA reads TGTGCCTGGGAGGGGGGTAGCATTCAGTACTTC. Translated: CAWEGGSIQYF. This chain connects TRBV30 to TRBJ2-4; D may match TRBD1 or TRBD2 (6 bases each). V lost 5 bases and J lost 9, with 11 bases in between. Germline CDR1 is GTSNPN and CDR2 is SVGIG (reference sequence). The length of the CDR3 is 11 residues.

The chain couples TRBV5-1 to TRBJ1-1, with TRBD1 as a possible D gene (5 bases). Germline V gene data show CDR1 as SGHRS and CDR2 as YFSETQ. Trimming took 0 bases from V and 4 from J, leaving 22 bases between them. The CDR3 sequence is 18 residues long. CDR3 DNA sequence: TGCGCCAGCAGCTTGGCGAGGGCAGGGAATACCTCCCCCACTGAAGCTTTCTTT. This gives the protein CASSLARAGNTSPTEAFF.

J is TRBJ2-7 and V is TRBV6-1; tentative D call: TRBD2 (5 bases). Deletions cut 6 bases from V and 6 bases from J, with 21 bases between. This CDR3 is 15 amino acids long. CDR1 and CDR2 from the germline V gene are MNHNS and SASEGT. The CDR3 DNA reads TGTGCCAGCAGGGCAACCGGACTCCTCGGCGGCGAGCAGTACTTC. Translation: CASRATGLLGGEQYF.

Points on this clone: The sample carries other DNA sequences with the same CDR3. The chain recombines TRBV19 with TRBJ1-5, with a tentative D call TRBD1 (6 bases). The germline CDR1 and CDR2 sequences are LNHDA and SQIVND (reference sequence). Trimming took 2 bases from V and 0 from J, leaving 8 bases between them. This CDR3 contains 15 residues. The CDR3 DNA reads as TGTGCCAGTAGTATACCAGGGGATAGCAATCAGCCCCAGCATTTT. This encodes CASSIPGDSNQPQHF.